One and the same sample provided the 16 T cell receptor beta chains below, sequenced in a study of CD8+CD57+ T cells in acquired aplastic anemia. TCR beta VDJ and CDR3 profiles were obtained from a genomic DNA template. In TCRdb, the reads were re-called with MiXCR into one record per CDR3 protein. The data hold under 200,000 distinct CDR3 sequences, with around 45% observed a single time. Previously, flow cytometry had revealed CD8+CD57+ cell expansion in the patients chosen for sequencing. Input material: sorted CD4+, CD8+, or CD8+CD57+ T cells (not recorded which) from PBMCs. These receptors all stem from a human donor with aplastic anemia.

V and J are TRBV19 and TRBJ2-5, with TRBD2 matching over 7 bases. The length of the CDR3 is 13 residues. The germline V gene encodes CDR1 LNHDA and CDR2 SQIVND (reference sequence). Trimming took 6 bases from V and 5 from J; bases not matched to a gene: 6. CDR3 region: CASSSTSWETQYF. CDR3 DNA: TGTGCCAGTAGCTCGACTAGCTGGGAGACCCAGTACTTC.

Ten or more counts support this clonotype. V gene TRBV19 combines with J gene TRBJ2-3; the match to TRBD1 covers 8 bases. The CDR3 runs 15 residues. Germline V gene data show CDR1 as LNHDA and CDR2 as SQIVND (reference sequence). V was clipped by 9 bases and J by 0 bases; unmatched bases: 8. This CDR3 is CASTPRGPSTDTQYF. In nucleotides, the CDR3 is TGTGCCAGCACACCCAGGGGGCCTAGCACAGATACGCAGTATTTT.

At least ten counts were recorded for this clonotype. The CDR3 sequence is CASSQLGIGNTIYF. The DNA of the CDR3 is TGTGCCAGCAGCCAATTAGGGATCGGAAACACCATATATTTT. The chain joins TRBV14 to TRBJ1-3; no firm D call. Germline V CDR1 and CDR2: SGHDN, FVKESK. Trimming took off 2 bases at V and 4 bases at J, with 9 bases between the two ends. This CDR3 is built from 14 residues.

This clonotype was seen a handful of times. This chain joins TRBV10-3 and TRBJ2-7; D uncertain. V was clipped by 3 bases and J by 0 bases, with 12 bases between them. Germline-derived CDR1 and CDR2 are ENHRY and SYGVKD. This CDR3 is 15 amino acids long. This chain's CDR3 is CAISEELLSSYEQYF. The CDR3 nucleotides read TGTGCCATCAGTGAAGAACTCCTGAGCTCCTACGAGCAGTACTTC.

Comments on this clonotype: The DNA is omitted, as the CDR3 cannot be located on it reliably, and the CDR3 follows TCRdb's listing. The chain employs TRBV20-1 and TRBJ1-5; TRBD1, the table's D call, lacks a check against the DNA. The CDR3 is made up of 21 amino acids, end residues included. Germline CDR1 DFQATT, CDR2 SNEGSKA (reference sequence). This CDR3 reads CSASGQGTLKLSLDSNQPQHF.

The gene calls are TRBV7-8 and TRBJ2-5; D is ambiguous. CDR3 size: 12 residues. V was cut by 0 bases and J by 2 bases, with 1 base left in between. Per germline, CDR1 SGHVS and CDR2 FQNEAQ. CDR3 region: CASSLAQETQYF. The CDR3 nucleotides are TGTGCCAGCAGCTTAGCTCAAGAGACCCAGTACTTC.

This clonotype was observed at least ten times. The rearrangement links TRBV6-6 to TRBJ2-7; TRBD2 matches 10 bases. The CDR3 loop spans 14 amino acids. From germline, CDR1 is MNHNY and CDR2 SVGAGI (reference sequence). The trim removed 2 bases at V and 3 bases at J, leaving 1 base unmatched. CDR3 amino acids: CASSYGTSDYEQYF. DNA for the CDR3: TGTGCCAGCAGTTACGGGACTAGCGACTACGAGCAGTACTTC.

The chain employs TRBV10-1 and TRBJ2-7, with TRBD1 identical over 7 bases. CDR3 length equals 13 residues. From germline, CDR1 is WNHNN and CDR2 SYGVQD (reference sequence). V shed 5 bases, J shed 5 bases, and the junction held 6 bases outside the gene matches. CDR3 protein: CASSLNRGNEQYF. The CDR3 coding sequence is TGCGCCAGCAGTCTCAACAGGGGCAACGAGCAGTACTTC.

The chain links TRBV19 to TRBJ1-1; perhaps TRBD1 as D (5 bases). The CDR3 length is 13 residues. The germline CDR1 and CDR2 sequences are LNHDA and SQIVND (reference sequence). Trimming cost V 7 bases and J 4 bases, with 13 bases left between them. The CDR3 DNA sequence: TGTGCCAGTACCTTCGGGACCCCCACTGAAGCTTTCTTT. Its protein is CASTFGTPTEAFF. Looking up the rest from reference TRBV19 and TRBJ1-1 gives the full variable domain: DGGITQSPKYLFRKEGQNVTLSCEQNLNHDAMYWYRQDPGQGLRLIYYSQIVNDFQKGDIAEGYSVSREKKESFPLTVTSAQKNPTAFYLCASTFGTPTEAFFGQGTRLTVV.

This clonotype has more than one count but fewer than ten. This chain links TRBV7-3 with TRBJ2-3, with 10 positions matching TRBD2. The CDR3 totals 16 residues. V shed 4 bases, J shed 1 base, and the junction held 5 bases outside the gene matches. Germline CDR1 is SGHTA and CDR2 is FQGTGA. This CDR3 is CASSSVGLAGTDTQYF. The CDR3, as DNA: TGTGCCAGCAGCTCGGTTGGACTAGCGGGCACAGATACGCAGTATTTT.

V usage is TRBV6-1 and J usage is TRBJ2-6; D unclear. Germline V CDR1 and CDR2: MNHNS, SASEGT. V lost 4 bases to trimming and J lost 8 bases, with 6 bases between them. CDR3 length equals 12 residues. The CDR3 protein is CASSAGSNVLTF. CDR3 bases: TGTGCCAGCAGTGCCGGGTCCAACGTCCTGACTTTC.

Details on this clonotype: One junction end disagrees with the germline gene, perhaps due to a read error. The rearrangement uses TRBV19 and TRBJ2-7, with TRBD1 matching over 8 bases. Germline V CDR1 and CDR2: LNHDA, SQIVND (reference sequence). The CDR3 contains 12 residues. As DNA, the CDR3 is TGTGCCAGTAGTACCCAGACAGGGGAGAAACACTTC. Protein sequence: CASSTQTGEKHF.

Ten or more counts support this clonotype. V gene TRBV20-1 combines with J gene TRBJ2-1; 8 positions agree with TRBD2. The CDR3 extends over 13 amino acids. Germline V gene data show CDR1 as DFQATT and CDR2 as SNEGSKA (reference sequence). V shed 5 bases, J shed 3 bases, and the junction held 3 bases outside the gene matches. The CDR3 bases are TGCAGTGCTTCAGCGGGAGACTACAATGAGCAGTTCTTC. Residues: CSASAGDYNEQFF.

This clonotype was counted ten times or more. This CDR3 is CASSLAWGRSSYEQYF. The CDR3 coding sequence is TGTGCCAGCAGCTTAGCTTGGGGACGTAGCTCCTACGAGCAGTACTTC. The J gene is TRBJ2-7, the V gene TRBV7-2; tentatively, D is TRBD1 or TRBD2 (5 bases each). The germline V and J ends were trimmed by 0 bases and 0 bases, with 12 bases remaining between them. The CDR3 consists of 16 residues. From germline, CDR1 is SGHTA and CDR2 FQGNSA. The variable domain in full, completed from reference TRBV7-2 and TRBJ2-7, reads GAGVSQSPSNKVTEKGKDVELRCDPISGHTALYWYRQSLGQGLEFLIYFQGNSAPDKSGLPSDRFSAERTGGSVSTLTIQRTQQEDSAVYLCASSLAWGRSSYEQYFGPGTRLTVT.

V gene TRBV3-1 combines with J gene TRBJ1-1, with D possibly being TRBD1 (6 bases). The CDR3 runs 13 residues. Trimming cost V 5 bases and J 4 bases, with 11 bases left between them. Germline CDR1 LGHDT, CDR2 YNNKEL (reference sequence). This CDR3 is CASSEGGRTEAFF. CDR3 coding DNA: TGTGCCAGCAGCGAGGGGGGACGCACTGAAGCTTTCTTT.

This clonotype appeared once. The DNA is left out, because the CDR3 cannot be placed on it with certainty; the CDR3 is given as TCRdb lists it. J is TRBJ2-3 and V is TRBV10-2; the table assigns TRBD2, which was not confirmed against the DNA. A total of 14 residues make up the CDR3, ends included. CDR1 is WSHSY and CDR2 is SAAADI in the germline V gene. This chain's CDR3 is CASILGLLGDTQYF.